This T cell receptor beta chain was recorded in a study of human T cells and chemical hapten exposure. Across the whole study: Patients, predominantly female, presented with alopecia areata, totalis or universalis.

Time point: patch test 2, 6 weeks after DPC sensitization. Treatment reported: therapeutic diphenylcyclopropenone sensitization with weekly scalp DPC. TCRdb reprocessed the RACE reads via MiXCR and lists one record per CDR3 protein. The table shows about 89,000 distinct CDR3 sequences, with approximately 9.9% occurring only once. This material consisted of whole blood, taken in connection with sensitization to the hapten diphenylcyclopropenone (DPC). The receptor comes from a man aged 40-50 years with alopecia areata. Some clones in this sample may be carry-over from other donors' samples.

The CDR3 region has the DNA TGCAGTGCTAGTCTAGCGGTGAGAAGCACAGATACGCAGTATTTT. Its protein is CSASLAVRSTDTQYF. The V call is TRBV20-1, the J call TRBJ2-3; 7 positions agree with TRBD2. In germline, CDR1 is DFQATT, CDR2 SNEGSKA (reference sequence). CDR3 size: 15 residues. V shed 3 bases and J 0 bases; nucleotides not matched to a gene: 6.